The present entry profiles one T cell receptor beta chain with its context. Its antigen is currently unknown. A TCRbeta library incorporating unique molecular identifiers was prepared. One entry per CDR3 protein results from TCRdb running MiXCR on the PCR reads. The profile shows around 230,000 distinct CDR3 sequences, approximately 17% of them singletons. This CDR3 is built from 13 residues. The germline CDR1 and CDR2 sequences are ENHRY and SYGVKD. V was trimmed by 5 bases and J by 4 bases, leaving 9 bases between them. The data belong to a study of T-cell reconstitution after alpha-beta-depleted transplantation in children. Study-wide results and limits: Where some patients showed high TCRbeta diversity at day 60, it came from recipient T cells and thymic progenitors that had survived. Reports say that about two months after transplant, the alpha-beta T cells came out of several hundred graft clones that had expanded. The authors attributed T-cell counts and diversity one year after transplant mostly to newly produced T cells.

The material sequenced was PBMCs, mostly from graft donor cells, taken 360 days after TCRalphabeta/CD19-depleted stem cell transplant. J is TRBJ1-5 and V is TRBV10-3; D perhaps matches TRBD1 (6 bases). The receptor's source is a male patient between 2 and 9 years old who had a stem cell transplant for acute lymphoblastic leukemia, so the T cells may come from the graft donor. Here the CDR3 reads CAISRTDNQPQHF. The CDR3 DNA follows: TGTGCCATCAGTCGGACAGATAATCAGCCCCAGCATTTT.